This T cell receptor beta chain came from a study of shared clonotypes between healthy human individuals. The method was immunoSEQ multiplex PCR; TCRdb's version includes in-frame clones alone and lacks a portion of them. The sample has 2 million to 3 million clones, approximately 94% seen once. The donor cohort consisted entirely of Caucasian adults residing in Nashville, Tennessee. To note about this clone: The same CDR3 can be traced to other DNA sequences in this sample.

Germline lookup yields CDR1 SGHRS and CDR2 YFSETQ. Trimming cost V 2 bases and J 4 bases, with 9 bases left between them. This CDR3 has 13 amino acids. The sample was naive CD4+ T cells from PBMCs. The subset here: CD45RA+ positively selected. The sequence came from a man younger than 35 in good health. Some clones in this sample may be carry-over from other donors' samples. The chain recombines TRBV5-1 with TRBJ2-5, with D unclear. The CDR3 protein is CASSLGRGETQYF. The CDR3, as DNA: TGCGCCAGCAGCTTAGGGCGTGGAGAGACCCAGTACTTC.